These T cell receptor beta chains were read from a single sample in a study of OX40 agonist ivuxolimab in advanced cancers. Clones were sequenced by immunoSEQ multiplex PCR, and TCRdb holds only the in-frame ones, with some missing. The sample holds 80,000 to 95,000 clones, about 81% seen once. The sequencing used CD4+ or CD8+ T cells sorted from blood, collected in a trial of the OX40 agonist ivuxolimab. These receptors were collected from an adult with an advanced solid tumor such as melanoma, head and neck, liver or kidney cancer. CDR3s leave out the opening cysteine and the closing phenylalanine or tryptophan. Fields, in order: V gene, CDR3 protein.

>TRBV2
ASSPRQVPSEAF
>TRBV6-5
ASRIQGGPLH
>TRBV5-4
ASSLDPGGGSPLH
>TRBV7-9
ASSLGVREKLF
>TRBV5-4
ASSTPGLAGGPPLA
>TRBV11-2
ASSPGLGDEQY
>TRBV19
ASSRGNDRDTEAF
>TRBV28
ASSFWGTGTGYEQY
>TRBV5-1
ASSIEGRTDTQY
>TRBV28
ASTSLLAGISYEQY
>TRBV5-1
ASSFTGQGTDTQY
>TRBV7-2
ASSFTGPYEQY
>TRBV6-6
ASSDRYSGNTIY
>TRBV20-1
SAWRDLGLF
>TRBV18
AGSRAFDTLH
>TRBV4-2
ASSQAGGGQF
>TRBV4-1
ASSHRSGREGRQTEAF
>TRBV6-1
ASSEVARGDTDTQY
>TRBV2
ASSEGGISYEQY